This TCR beta chain was obtained from a study of blood T cell repertoires in COVID-19. The wider study: COVID-19 samples, acute and convalescent, were from the United States, Italy and Spain. From T cells, B-cell-depleted T cells, or PBMCs came the material, which was cDNA or gDNA.

Original handling: By means of reference gene primer amplification, nucleated cell counts were estimated. TCRdb keeps only in-frame clones here, not all; method: immunoSEQ multiplex PCR. That table is the source of V, J and clone size, and D and trimming were worked out from the DNA. Of some 210,000 clones in the sample, about 91% were seen once. The V gene's germline CDR1 is MNHEY and CDR2 SVGAGI. V gave up 6 bases and J gave up 5 bases, with 19 bases separating them. This CDR3 contains 15 residues. The rearrangement joins TRBV6-5 to TRBJ1-2, with D perhaps TRBD1 (5 bases). Sequenced sample: peripheral blood. The TCR sequence derives from a man aged 30 to 39 with acute or convalescent COVID-19. As DNA, the CDR3 is TGTGCCAGCAGACAGCCCGGGACGGGAGGGTATGGCTACACCTTC. Translation gives CASRQPGTGGYGYTF.